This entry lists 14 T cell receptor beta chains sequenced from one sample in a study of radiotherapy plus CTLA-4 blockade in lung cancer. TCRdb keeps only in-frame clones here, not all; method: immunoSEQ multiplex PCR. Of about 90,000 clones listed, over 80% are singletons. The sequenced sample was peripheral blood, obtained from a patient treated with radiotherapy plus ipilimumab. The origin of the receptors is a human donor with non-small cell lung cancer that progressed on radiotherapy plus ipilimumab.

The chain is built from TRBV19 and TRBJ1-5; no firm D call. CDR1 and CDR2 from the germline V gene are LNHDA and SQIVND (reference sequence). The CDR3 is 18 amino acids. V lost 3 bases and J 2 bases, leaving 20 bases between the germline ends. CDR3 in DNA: TGTGCCAGTAGTATCCCCCCCGTCCAGGTGCTTGGCAATCAGCCCCAGCATTTT. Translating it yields CASSIPPVQVLGNQPQHF.

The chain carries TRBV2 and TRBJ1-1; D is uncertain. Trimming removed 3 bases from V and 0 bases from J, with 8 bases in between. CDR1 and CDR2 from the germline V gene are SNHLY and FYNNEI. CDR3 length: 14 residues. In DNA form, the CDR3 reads TGTGCCAGCAGTGACGGGTTAATGAACACTGAAGCTTTCTTT. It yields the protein CASSDGLMNTEAFF.

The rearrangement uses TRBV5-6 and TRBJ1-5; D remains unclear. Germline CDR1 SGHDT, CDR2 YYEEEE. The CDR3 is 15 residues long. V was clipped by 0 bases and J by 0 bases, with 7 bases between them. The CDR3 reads CASSLGASSNQPQHF. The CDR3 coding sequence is TGTGCCAGCAGCTTGGGAGCCAGTAGCAATCAGCCCCAGCATTTT.

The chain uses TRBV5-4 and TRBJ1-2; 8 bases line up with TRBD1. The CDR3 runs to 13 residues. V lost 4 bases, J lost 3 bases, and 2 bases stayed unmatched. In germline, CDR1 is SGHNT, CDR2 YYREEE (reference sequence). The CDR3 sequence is CASSMTGDYGYTF. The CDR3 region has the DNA TGTGCCAGCAGCATGACAGGGGACTATGGCTACACCTTC.

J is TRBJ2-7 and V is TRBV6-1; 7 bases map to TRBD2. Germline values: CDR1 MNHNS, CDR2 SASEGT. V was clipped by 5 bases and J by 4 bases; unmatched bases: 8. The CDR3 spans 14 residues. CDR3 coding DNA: TGTGCCAGCAGTCCCCGGGACGGGGGGTACGAGCAGTACTTC. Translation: CASSPRDGGYEQYF.

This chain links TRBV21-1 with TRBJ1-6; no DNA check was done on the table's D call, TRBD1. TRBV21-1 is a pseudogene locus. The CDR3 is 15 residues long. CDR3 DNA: TGTGCCAGCAGCGCCCAGGGGGACAGGGAATCACCCCTCCACTTT. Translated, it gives CASSAQGDRESPLHF.

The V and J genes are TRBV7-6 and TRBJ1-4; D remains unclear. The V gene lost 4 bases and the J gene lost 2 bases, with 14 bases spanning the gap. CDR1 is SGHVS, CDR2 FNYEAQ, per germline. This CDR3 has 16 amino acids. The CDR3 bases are TGTGCCAGCAGCTCCGCGGGCTCCCGGACTAATGAAAAACTGTTTTTT. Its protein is CASSSAGSRTNEKLFF.

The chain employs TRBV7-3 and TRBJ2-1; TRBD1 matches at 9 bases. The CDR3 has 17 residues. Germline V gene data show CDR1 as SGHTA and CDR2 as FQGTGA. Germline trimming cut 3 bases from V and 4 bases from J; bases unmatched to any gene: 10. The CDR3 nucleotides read TGTGCCAGCAGCTTTCCGCCGGGACAGGGTGGTTACAATGAGCAGTTCTTC. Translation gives CASSFPPGQGGYNEQFF.

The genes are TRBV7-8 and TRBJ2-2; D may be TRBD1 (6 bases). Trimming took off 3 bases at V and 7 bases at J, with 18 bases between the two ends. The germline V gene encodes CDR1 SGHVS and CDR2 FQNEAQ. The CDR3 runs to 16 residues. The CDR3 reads CASSLRGGRGIGELFF. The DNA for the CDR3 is TGTGCCAGCAGCTTGAGAGGGGGACGCGGAATCGGGGAGCTGTTTTTT. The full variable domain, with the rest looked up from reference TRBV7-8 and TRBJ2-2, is GAGVSQSPRYKVAKRGQDVALRCDPISGHVSLFWYQQALGQGPEFLTYFQNEAQLDKSGLPSDRFFAERPEGSVSTLKIQRTQQEDSAVYLCASSLRGGRGIGELFFGEGSRLTVL.

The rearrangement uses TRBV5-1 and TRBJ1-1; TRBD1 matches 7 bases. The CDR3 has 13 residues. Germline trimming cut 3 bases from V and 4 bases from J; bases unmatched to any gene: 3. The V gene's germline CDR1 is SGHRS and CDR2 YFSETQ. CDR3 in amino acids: CASSSQGGTEAFF. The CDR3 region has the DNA TGCGCCAGCAGCTCGCAGGGGGGCACTGAAGCTTTCTTT.

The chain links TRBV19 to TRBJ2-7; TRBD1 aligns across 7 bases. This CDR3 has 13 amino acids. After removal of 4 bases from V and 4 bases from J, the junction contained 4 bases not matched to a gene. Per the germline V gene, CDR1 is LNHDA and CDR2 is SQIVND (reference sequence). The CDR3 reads CASSRQGIYEQYF. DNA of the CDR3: TGTGCCAGTAGTAGACAGGGAATTTACGAGCAGTACTTC.

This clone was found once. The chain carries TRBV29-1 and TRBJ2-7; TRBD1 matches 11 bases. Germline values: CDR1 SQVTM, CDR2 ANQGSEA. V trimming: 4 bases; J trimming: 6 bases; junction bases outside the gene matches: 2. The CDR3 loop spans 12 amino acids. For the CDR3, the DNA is TGCAGCGTTGGGGGACAGGGGGTCGAGCAGTACTTC. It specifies CSVGGQGVEQYF.

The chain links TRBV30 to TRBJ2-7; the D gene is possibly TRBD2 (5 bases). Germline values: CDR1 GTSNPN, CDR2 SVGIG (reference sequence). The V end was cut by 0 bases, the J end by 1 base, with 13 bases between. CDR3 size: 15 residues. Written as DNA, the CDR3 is TGTGCCTGGAGTGTTCGGAAGCGGCAATCCTACGAGCAGTACTTC. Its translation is CAWSVRKRQSYEQYF.

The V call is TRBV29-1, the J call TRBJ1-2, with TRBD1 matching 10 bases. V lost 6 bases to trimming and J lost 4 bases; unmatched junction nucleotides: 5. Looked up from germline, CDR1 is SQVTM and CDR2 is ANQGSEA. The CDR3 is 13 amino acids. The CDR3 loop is CSVDRGEGYGYTF. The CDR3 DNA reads TGCAGCGTGGACAGGGGGGAGGGCTATGGCTACACCTTC. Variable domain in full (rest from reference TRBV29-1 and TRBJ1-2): SAVISQKPSRDICQRGTSLTIQCQVDSQVTMMFWYRQQPGQSLTLIATANQGSEATYESGFVIDKFPISRPNLTFSTLTVSNMSPEDSSIYLCSVDRGEGYGYTFGSGTRLTVV.